The rows below give T cell receptor beta chains drawn from one sample of a study of identical twins. Using its own MiXCR run on the 5' RACE reads, TCRdb lists one record per CDR3 protein. The sample holds about 810,000 distinct CDR3 sequences, more than 9% seen once. Separately, the same data were catalogued under a study of yellow fever vaccine responses in identical twins.

Material: PBMCs. These receptors were taken from a woman aged 18 to 35 in good health. The CDR3 runs from the conserved cysteine through the conserved F or W. A D gene is named only where the DNA matches it firmly. Not every row has a clone size; where given, it reads once, few, many or a size class.

size: NA
D: NA
J: TRBJ2-2
V: TRBV12-3/TRBV12-4
DNA: TGTGCCAGCAGTTTAGGAGGGAGAAGATTGACCGGGGAGCTGTTTTTT
CDR3: CASSLGGRRLTGELFF

size: few
D: TRBD1
J: TRBJ1-2
V: TRBV6-1
DNA: TGTGCCAGCAGGTCATCGCCGGGACAGGGGATCTATGGCTACACCTTC
CDR3: CASRSSPGQGIYGYTF

size: many
D: NA
J: TRBJ2-1
V: TRBV20-1
DNA: TGCAGTGCTAGAGATCCAGGGTCCAACTACAATGAGCAGTTCTTC
CDR3: CSARDPGSNYNEQFF

size: few
D: NA
J: TRBJ2-7
V: TRBV25-1
DNA: TGTGCCAGCAGTGAACCCACAGGGAACGACGAGCAGTACTTC
CDR3: CASSEPTGNDEQYF

size: NA
D: TRBD2
J: TRBJ2-5
V: TRBV12-3/TRBV12-4
DNA: TGTGCCAGCTGTTTCCCAGGGAGCGGGGGGCGAGTCGGGGAGACCCAGTACTTC
CDR3: CASCFPGSGGRVGETQYF

size: many
D: TRBD1
J: TRBJ1-2
V: TRBV7-9
DNA: TGTGCCAGCAGCACGGGGCAGGGGGCGCCTAACTATGGCTACACCTTC
CDR3: CASSTGQGAPNYGYTF

size: NA
D: NA
J: TRBJ2-3
V: TRBV4-1
DNA: TGCGCCAGCAGCCAATCGCGGGACAGCACAGATACGCAGTATTTT
CDR3: CASSQSRDSTDTQYF

size: NA
D: TRBD2
J: TRBJ2-1
V: TRBV20-1
DNA: TGCAGTGCTCAATCGGGGGGGCCGAATGAGCAGTTCTTC
CDR3: CSAQSGGPNEQFF

size: NA
D: NA
J: TRBJ2-6
V: TRBV5-6
DNA: TGTGCCAGCAGCTTCGGGGCCGCTCTTGGGGCCAACGTCCTGACTTTC
CDR3: CASSFGAALGANVLTF

size: many
D: NA
J: TRBJ1-1
V: TRBV20-1
DNA: TGCAGTGCCAAGCGCCCCTTTAACGCTGAAGCTTTCTTT
CDR3: CSAKRPFNAEAFF

size: few
D: NA
J: TRBJ2-1
V: TRBV11-2
DNA: TGTGCCAGCAGCTTAGCGGTGGAGGGCTACAATGAGCAGTTCTTC
CDR3: CASSLAVEGYNEQFF

size: many
D: TRBD2
J: TRBJ2-3
V: TRBV20-1
DNA: TGCAGTGTAGTAGGACCAAGCGGGGGGGCCCCAGATACGCAGTATTTT
CDR3: CSVVGPSGGAPDTQYF

size: few
D: NA
J: TRBJ1-6
V: TRBV12-3/TRBV12-4
DNA: TGTGCCAGCAGCTGGAGGGGAACTGATTCACCCCTCCACTTT
CDR3: CASSWRGTDSPLHF

size: many
D: NA
J: TRBJ2-1
V: TRBV5-1
DNA: TGCGCCAGCAGCTTGGAGTGGAGGGTTGAGCAGTTCTTC
CDR3: CASSLEWRVEQFF

size: NA
D: NA
J: TRBJ2-1
V: TRBV18
DNA: TGTGCCAGCTCACCTTATGACGGGGGGCCCTCCTACAATGAGCAGTTCTTC
CDR3: CASSPYDGGPSYNEQFF

size: NA
D: NA
J: TRBJ1-1
V: TRBV11-1
DNA: TGTGCCAGCAGCTTAGGGGGGGACGGGCCCGGAGCTTTCTTT
CDR3: CASSLGGDGPGAFF

size: few
D: TRBD2
J: TRBJ2-7
V: TRBV18
DNA: TGTGCCAGCTCTCGAACTAGCGATCCCTCCTACGAGCAGTACTTC
CDR3: CASSRTSDPSYEQYF

size: few
D: TRBD2
J: TRBJ2-1
V: TRBV5-6
DNA: TGTGCCAGCAGCTTGGCCGCCCTAGCGGGAGGGGGATACAATGAGCAGTTCTTC
CDR3: CASSLAALAGGGYNEQFF

size: few
D: NA
J: TRBJ2-2
V: TRBV3-1
DNA: TGTGCCAGCAGCCAAGCTGCGACCGGGGAGCTGTTTTTT
CDR3: CASSQAATGELFF

size: many
D: TRBD2
J: TRBJ2-5
V: TRBV11-2
DNA: TGTGCCAGCAGTCCGGGACTAGCCCAAGAGACCCAGTACTTC
CDR3: CASSPGLAQETQYF

size: NA
D: NA
J: TRBJ2-7
V: TRBV4-2
DNA: TGTGCCAGCAGCCAAGGTCCGGGACAACTTACCTACGAGCAGTACTTC
CDR3: CASSQGPGQLTYEQYF

size: NA
D: NA
J: TRBJ2-7
V: TRBV2
DNA: TGTGCCAGCAGTGAAGCGGGCAGGGCGGCCGCCGAGCAGTACTTC
CDR3: CASSEAGRAAAEQYF

size: NA
D: NA
J: TRBJ1-2
V: TRBV2
DNA: TGTGCCAGCAGTGAATGGGGGCCATCCTATGGCTACACCTTC
CDR3: CASSEWGPSYGYTF

size: few
D: NA
J: TRBJ2-5
V: TRBV15
DNA: TGTGCCACCAGCAGAGGTGTTACATCAGAGACCCAGTACTTC
CDR3: CATSRGVTSETQYF

size: NA
D: TRBD2
J: TRBJ2-7
V: TRBV10-2
DNA: TGCGCCAGCAGTGGCACCCTGACTAGCGGAGTCCCCTACGAGCAGTACTTC
CDR3: CASSGTLTSGVPYEQYF

size: few
D: NA
J: TRBJ2-2
V: TRBV5-1
DNA: TGCGCCAGCAGCTTCATGTCGGGAGAGGCCACCGGGGAGCTGTTTTTT
CDR3: CASSFMSGEATGELFF

size: NA
D: NA
J: TRBJ2-5
V: TRBV20-1
DNA: TGCAGTGCTAGAGTCCAAAACTCGTACCAAGAGACCCAGTACTTC
CDR3: CSARVQNSYQETQYF

size: NA
D: NA
J: TRBJ1-6
V: TRBV13
DNA: TGTGCCAGCAGCGGCAGAAACTCCTATAATTCACCCCTCCACTTT
CDR3: CASSGRNSYNSPLHF

size: NA
D: NA
J: TRBJ2-2
V: TRBV13
DNA: TGTGCCAGCAGCACGGTGGGCACCGGGGAGCTGTTTTTT
CDR3: CASSTVGTGELFF

size: many
D: TRBD2
J: TRBJ2-5
V: TRBV20-1
DNA: TGCAGTGCTAGAGATCTAGCGGGGGCCGAATTCTTAGAACAAGAGACCCAGTACTTC
CDR3: CSARDLAGAEFLEQETQYF

size: few
D: NA
J: TRBJ2-5
V: TRBV5-1
DNA: TGCGCCAGCAGCTTGCTTCCGGAGACCCAGTACTTC
CDR3: CASSLLPETQYF

size: NA
D: NA
J: TRBJ2-4
V: TRBV6-1
DNA: TGTGCCAGCAGGATCGACGGCAGGGTCGAAAACATTCAGTACTTC
CDR3: CASRIDGRVENIQYF

size: few
D: NA
J: TRBJ2-1
V: TRBV5-1
DNA: TGCGCCAGCAGCCCCCGGGCCACCGGGGTGAATGAGCAGTTCTTC
CDR3: CASSPRATGVNEQFF

size: few
D: NA
J: TRBJ1-5
V: TRBV12-3/TRBV12-4
DNA: TGTGCCAGCAGTTTAGGGATATATAGCAATCAGCCCCAGCATTTT
CDR3: CASSLGIYSNQPQHF

size: many
D: NA
J: TRBJ2-1
V: TRBV10-3
DNA: TGTGCCATCAGTGAGTCGGTGGGGTGGAACAATGAGCAGTTCTTC
CDR3: CAISESVGWNNEQFF

size: few
D: TRBD2
J: TRBJ2-3
V: TRBV14
DNA: TGTGCCAGCAGCCAAGATGGGCTAGCGGGGCCTAGCGGTACGCAGTATTTT
CDR3: CASSQDGLAGPSGTQYF

size: NA
D: NA
J: TRBJ1-3
V: TRBV2
DNA: TGTGCCAGCAGTGAAGACTTCGGGTTTGGAAACACCATATATTTT
CDR3: CASSEDFGFGNTIYF

size: few
D: NA
J: TRBJ2-7
V: TRBV10-3
DNA: TGTGCCATCAGTACGGGACTCCCCTACGAGCAGTACTTC
CDR3: CAISTGLPYEQYF

size: NA
D: TRBD2
J: TRBJ2-1
V: TRBV20-1
DNA: TGCAGTGCTAGTATGACTAGCGGGAGACCTAGCTCCTACAATGAGCAGTTCTTC
CDR3: CSASMTSGRPSSYNEQFF

size: few
D: NA
J: TRBJ2-3
V: TRBV24-1
DNA: TGTGCCACCAGTGGTAGGGGGGGACACACAGATACGCAGTATTTT
CDR3: CATSGRGGHTDTQYF

size: many
D: NA
J: TRBJ2-7
V: TRBV14
DNA: TGTGCCAGCAGCTCTAGAGGTTCCTACGAGCAGTACTTC
CDR3: CASSSRGSYEQYF